This T cell receptor (beta chain) was sequenced during a study of shared clonotypes between healthy human individuals (dated by TCRdb to the early 2020s). Background on the whole study: A couple of women and a few men aged 18 to 49 years were included in the cohort. To estimate repertoire size and how much clonotypes are shared between individuals, the study performed deep sequencing of blood TCR repertoires from a handful of healthy adults. Different laboratories and diverse techniques were used to prepare libraries and sequence TCR repertoires, to increase sequencing depth and limit assay-specific biases. Between about 0.9 and 8.9 billion PBMCs per donor were obtained by leukapheresis.

TCR CDR3 regions were amplified from genomic DNA by multiplex PCR using the deep immunoSEQ assay. Extracted genomic DNA from each cell subset was distributed evenly across all wells of several immunoSEQ 96-well plates, and each plate was treated as a replicate. For unsorted PBMC, each replicate PCR was loaded with roughly 0.3 ug genomic DNA, equivalent to 25,000 to 35,000 T cell genomes. Ten immunoSEQ deep assay plates were used to sequence unsorted PBMC genomic DNA. Purified libraries were quantified with a Qubit 3.0 fluorometer, sized on a Bioanalyzer 2100, and re-quantified with the KAPA Library Quantification kit. Every immunoSEQ 96-well plate was sequenced on a dedicated single-read 150-cycle Illumina NextSeq 550 flow cell. As for the original processing: The immunoSEQ output contained only junctional sequences without quality scores, so filtering could not match that applied to full-length reads. To assign V/J genes and CDR3, sequences were annotated using PyIR, a Python wrapper for IgBLAST v1.9, with IMGT germline references. Reads were removed for weak V/J assignments (E-value above 1e-6), missing CDR3, stop codons, out-of-frame junctions, or ambiguous translated residues. V3J clonotypes were defined by identical inferred V gene, J gene, and CDR3 amino acid sequence. Percentage overlap between repertoires was calculated by dividing the number of shared unique clonotypes by the size of the smaller repertoire. Richness of each repertoire was evaluated using RTK rarefaction, the Chao1 estimator, and Recon v2.1 estimates of unobserved clonotypes. Imported from immuneACCESS, the table was reduced by TCRdb to in-frame sequences with V and J called. These copies leave out some clones; in studies compared against another copy, an unresolved V gene accounts for under half, and the cause of the remainder is not known. V, J and clone size reflect that table, while D and trimming were determined from the DNA. Within this sample are 450,000 to 500,000 clones, with around 73% of them counted one time only. The top ten hold around 12% of the sample.

Notes on this clone: What this receptor recognizes is not known. There are no base qualities to consult, and no much larger clone falls within one base.

Points the paper makes about the study in general: Based on pairwise subsampling, the degree of clonotype sharing among donors was expected to be affected by sequencing depth. The small number of donors limited the genetic and exposure-history diversity represented. Sampling was restricted to blood, and TCR repertoires in tissues likely differ from the TCR repertoires found in blood.

The donors were healthy, HIV-negative adults with no recently reported acute infections or vaccinations. Every donor was a Caucasian adult residing in Nashville, Tennessee, USA. In the unsorted samples, some 100 million PBMCs were counted, and genomic DNA was extracted using the QIAamp DNA Blood Mini kit. Blood was obtained by leukapheresis, after which PBMCs were separated by Ficoll-Histopaque density gradient centrifugation and cryopreserved in liquid nitrogen vapor phase. The CDR3 measures 11 amino acids from cysteine to phenylalanine. Only the CDR3 part of the read is kept: 33 bases, read in frame from the first base. V and J are truncated by 7 bases and 4 bases respectively, leaving an intervening sequence of 8 bases. As encoded in the germline V gene, CDR1 is SQVTM while CDR2 is ANQGSEA.

Recombination connected TRBV29-1 to TRBJ2-1, with the D segment identity uncertain. The receptor comes from a woman between 40 and 50 years old in good health. Some clones in this sample may be carry-over from other donors' samples. Sequencing was performed on PBMCs. The CDR3 sequence is CSAIVYNEQFF. The nucleotide sequence is given as TGCAGCGCGATTGTTTACAATGAGCAGTTCTTC.